This T cell receptor beta chain was retrieved from a study of blood T cell repertoires in COVID-19. On the study more broadly: T cells, B-cell-depleted T cells, or PBMCs supplied cDNA or gDNA.

This table comes from immunoSEQ multiplex PCR, and its TCRdb copy is limited to in-frame clones, with some not included. The sample has approximately 450,000 clones; 80% to 90% are singletons. Trimming left V 3 bases short and J 7 bases short, with 12 bases between. CDR1 and CDR2 (germline): LNHDA, SQIVND (reference sequence). This CDR3 has 14 residues. Residents of around 24 US areas, aged roughly 18 to 89 years, made up the participants. The chain couples TRBV19 to TRBJ1-4, with D unclear. This receptor was identified in a man aged 30 to 39 who had recovered from COVID-19. The sequencing sample was made of PBMCs or T cells enriched from blood (not recorded which). The CDR3 DNA is TGTGCCAGTAGTATGCCCGGTAGCGGTGAAAAACTGTTTTTT. Protein: CASSMPGSGEKLFF.